The table lists the clone carrying this T cell receptor (beta chain) with a few counts. What it recognizes is unknown. This sample is part of a study of response to subunit inactivated influenza vaccine. Study results and caveats: Few new T cells, the authors suggested, are recruited by each seasonal influenza vaccination.

One entry per CDR3 protein, called by TCRdb with MiXCR from the RT-PCR reads. The table lists fewer than 600,000 distinct CDR3 sequences, approximately 7.8% of them singletons. V trimming: 1 base; J trimming: 3 bases; junction bases outside the gene matches: 3. Germline CDR1 and CDR2: GTSNPN and SVGIG (reference sequence). The CDR3 runs 14 residues. The chain recombines TRBV30 with TRBJ2-7; TRBD1 matches at 10 bases. Sequenced here: PBMCs from blood, sampled approximately 25 months after vaccination. The receptor was derived from a man between 50 and 69 years old who received an inactivated influenza vaccine. CDR3 sequence reads: CAWSEGQGYYEQYF. DNA of the CDR3: TGTGCCTGGAGTGAGGGACAGGGGTACTACGAGCAGTACTTC. Full variable domain (outside the CDR3, taken from reference TRBV30 and TRBJ2-7): SQTIHQWPATLVQPVGSPLSLECTVEGTSNPNLYWYRQAAGRGLQLLFYSVGIGQISSEVPQNLSASRPQDRQFILSSKKLLLSDSGFYLCAWSEGQGYYEQYFGPGTRLTVT.